A selection of T cell receptor beta chains follows, all from one sample in a study of OX40 agonist ivuxolimab in advanced cancers. Repertoires were generated with immunoSEQ multiplex PCR, while TCRdb's copy carries only in-frame clones and drops some. The table shows 55,000 to 65,000 clones, with 87% occurring only once. Sequences were derived from CD4+ or CD8+ T cells sorted from blood, sampled in a trial of the OX40 agonist ivuxolimab. The source of these receptors is an adult with an advanced solid tumor such as melanoma, head and neck, liver or kidney cancer. The CDR3 runs from the conserved cysteine through the conserved F or W. D genes are given only for firm matches. Not every row has a clone size; where given, it reads once, few, many or a size class.

>TRBJ2-1|-|TRBD2|TRBV7-9
CASGRDYSYNEQFF
TGTGCCAGCGGCCGGGACTACTCCTACAATGAGCAGTTCTTC
>TRBJ1-1|-|-|TRBV6-1
CASRDRAFTEAFF
TGTGCCAGCCGAGACCGCGCGTTTACTGAAGCTTTCTTT
>TRBJ1-6|-|-|TRBV30
CAWEGLRNSPLHF
TGTGCCTGGGAAGGGTTGAGGAATTCACCCCTCCACTTT
>TRBJ1-5|-|-|TRBV7-2
CASSLGQKSSQPQHF
TGTGCCAGCAGCTTAGGACAGAAAAGTAGTCAGCCCCAGCATTTT
>TRBJ1-2|-|TRBD1|TRBV7-2
CASSFNRGINGYTF
TGTGCCAGCAGCTTCAACAGGGGAATAAATGGCTACACCTTC
>TRBJ2-1|-|TRBD1|TRBV2
CASMDRRAYNEQFF
TGTGCCAGTATGGACAGGAGAGCCTACAATGAGCAGTTCTTC
>TRBJ2-5|-|-|TRBV6-6
CASSFAGPGETQYF
TGTGCCAGCAGTTTTGCGGGGCCGGGGGAGACCCAGTACTTC
>TRBJ1-1|-|-|TRBV7-2
CASSLVPGADTEAFF
TGTGCCAGCAGCTTAGTCCCGGGGGCGGACACTGAAGCTTTCTTT
>TRBJ2-6|few|-|TRBV5-1
CASSLVGAGANVLTF
TGCGCCAGCAGCTTGGTAGGGGCTGGGGCCAACGTCCTGACTTTC
>TRBJ2-2|-|TRBD1|TRBV30
CAGSGGANTGELFF
TGTGCCGGCTCAGGGGGCGCGAACACCGGGGAGCTGTTTTTT
>TRBJ2-5|once|TRBD2|TRBV2
CASSRASGTETQYF
TGTGCCAGCAGTCGCGCTAGCGGGACAGAGACCCAGTACTTC
>TRBJ2-2|-|-|TRBV30
CAWGRENTGELFF
TGTGCCTGGGGACGGGAAAACACCGGGGAGCTGTTTTTT
>TRBJ1-5|-|TRBD1|TRBV5-4
CASSADGQVNQPQHF
TGTGCCAGCAGCGCAGATGGACAGGTTAATCAGCCCCAGCATTTT
>TRBJ2-1|-|-|TRBV19
CASHQGIANNEQFF
TGTGCCAGTCATCAGGGGATTGCTAACAATGAGCAGTTCTTC
>TRBJ2-6|-|-|TRBV9
CASSVEATSGANVLTF
TGTGCCAGCAGCGTAGAGGCCACCTCTGGGGCCAACGTCCTGACTTTC
>TRBJ2-2|-|-|TRBV30
CAWRTGNTGELFF
TGTGCCTGGAGGACAGGGAACACCGGGGAGCTGTTTTTT
>TRBJ2-3|once|TRBD2|TRBV11-2
CASTRVGTSGGLADTQYF
TGTGCCAGCACCCGAGTCGGGACTAGCGGGGGGTTGGCAGATACGCAGTATTTT
>TRBJ2-5|-|-|TRBV5-1
CASSSSTLRETQYF
TGCGCCAGCAGCTCCTCTACCCTCCGGGAGACCCAGTACTTC
>TRBJ2-3|-|-|TRBV11-2
CASSLERPTDTQYF
TGTGCCAGCAGCTTAGAGCGGCCGACAGATACGCAGTATTTT
>TRBJ2-3|-|-|TRBV4-2
CASSQDGAGWNTQYF
TGTGCCAGCAGCCAAGATGGGGCTGGGTGGAATACGCAGTATTTT
>TRBJ2-3|-|TRBD2|TRBV6-6
CASNPSGGLTDTQYF
TGTGCCAGCAACCCTAGCGGGGGACTAACAGATACGCAGTATTTT
>TRBJ2-7|-|-|TRBV6-4
CASRPDGTAYEQYF
TGTGCCAGCAGACCAGACGGGACGGCCTACGAGCAGTACTTC
>TRBJ1-6|-|-|TRBV7-9
CASGGGLENSPLHF
TGTGCCAGCGGAGGGGGGCTTGAGAATTCACCCCTCCACTTT
>TRBJ1-3|-|-|TRBV6-1
CASRGMRAIDNTIYF
TGTGCCAGCAGAGGTATGAGAGCCATCGATAACACCATATATTTT
>TRBJ2-3|-|-|TRBV5-6
CASSLAGRGRGTDTQYF
TGTGCCAGCAGCTTAGCCGGTCGTGGCAGGGGCACAGATACGCAGTATTTT
>TRBJ2-7|few|TRBD1|TRBV7-9
CASSPPFRQGTYEQYF
TGTGCCAGCAGCCCTCCCTTTAGACAGGGGACCTACGAGCAGTACTTC
>TRBJ2-7|-|TRBD1|TRBV7-2
CASSPRGTGVYEQYF
TGTGCCAGCAGCCCCCGGGGGACAGGGGTTTACGAGCAGTACTTC
>TRBJ1-2|-|-|TRBV7-3
CASSLTGDPHGYTF
TGTGCCAGCAGCTTAACAGGGGATCCACATGGCTACACCTTC
>TRBJ1-5|-|-|TRBV2
CASRPDGYSNQPQHF
TGTGCCAGCAGACCGGACGGATATAGCAATCAGCCCCAGCATTTT